A selection of T cell receptor beta chains follows, all from one sample in a study of radiotherapy plus CTLA-4 blockade in lung cancer. TCRdb keeps only in-frame clones here, not all; method: immunoSEQ multiplex PCR. Of about 32,000 clones detected, approximately 75% appear once; the ten largest clones hold 20% to 25%. The sample consisted of peripheral blood, taken from a patient treated with radiotherapy plus ipilimumab. Receptor source: a human donor with non-small cell lung cancer that progressed on radiotherapy plus ipilimumab. CDR3s include the opening cysteine and the closing phenylalanine or tryptophan. D genes are given only for firm matches. Only some rows state a clone size, as once, few, many or a class for expanded clones.

cdr3_nt cdr3_aa cdr3_length j_call d_call v_call clone_size
TGTGCCAGTAGTGAGGGGAGACAGGCCTATGGCTACACCTTC CASSEGRQAYGYTF 14 TRBJ1-2 - TRBV19 -
TGTGCCAGCTCACTTCAGAGGGAGGAGACCCAGTACTTC CASSLQREETQYF 13 TRBJ2-5 - TRBV18 -
TGTGCCAGCAGCTTACTAGCGGGGGTGGATGAGCAGTTCTTC CASSLLAGVDEQFF 14 TRBJ2-1 TRBD2 TRBV5-6 -
TGTGCCATCAGTGAAACAGGGGGCAGTCAGCCCCAGCATTTT CAISETGGSQPQHF 14 TRBJ1-5 TRBD1 TRBV10-3 -
TGTGCCAGTAGTCCGGGGGGGCTAGCCGTGAAAAACATTCAGTACTTC CASSPGGLAVKNIQYF 16 TRBJ2-4 TRBD2 TRBV19 -
TGTGCCAGCAGCCCAGGGTTTTCCAATCAGCCCCAGCATTTT CASSPGFSNQPQHF 14 TRBJ1-5 - TRBV5-6 few
TGTGCCAGCAGTGAAGAGGGGGGACTAGCGGGGGGCCGTTTCACAGATACGCAGTATTTT CASSEEGGLAGGRFTDTQYF 20 TRBJ2-3 TRBD2 TRBV2 once
TGTGCCAGCAGCCAAGGTCCCCTGGGGCAACAAGACACAGATACGCAGTATTTT CASSQGPLGQQDTDTQYF 18 TRBJ2-3 - TRBV4-2 -
TGCGCCAGCAGTCAACGACTCTATGGCTACACCTTC CASSQRLYGYTF 12 TRBJ1-2 - TRBV23-1 -
TGCGCCAGCAGCCTTACACAGAACACTGAAGCTTTCTTT CASSLTQNTEAFF 13 TRBJ1-1 - TRBV4-3 few
TGTGCCAGCAGTGCTATGACAGGGAGAACTGAAGCTTTCTTT CASSAMTGRTEAFF 14 TRBJ1-1 TRBD1 TRBV2 -
TGTGCCAGCAGTTACTCGAGCGGGGGGGGGTCCTACGAGCAGTACTTC CASSYSSGGGSYEQYF 16 TRBJ2-7 TRBD2 TRBV6-5 -
TGCGCCAGCAGCTCCGGTGGGAGAAGCTCCTACAATGAGCAGTTCTTC CASSSGGRSSYNEQFF 16 TRBJ2-1 - TRBV5-1 few
TGTGCCAGCTCACCCAAAGGGGTGGATAACTATGGCTACACCTTC CASSPKGVDNYGYTF 15 TRBJ1-2 - TRBV6-6 -
TGTGCCAGCAGTGAAGAAGGGACAGCCGTTAATGAAAAACTGTTTTTT CASSEEGTAVNEKLFF 16 TRBJ1-4 TRBD1 TRBV6-1 -
TGTGCCAGCAGTGTAGCCCAGACAGGCAACTATAATTCACCCCTCCACTTT CASSVAQTGNYNSPLHF 17 TRBJ1-6 - TRBV6-1 -
TGTGCCAGCTCCGAGATGTCAGGCACCCTCTACACCTTC CASSEMSGTLYTF 13 TRBJ1-2 - TRBV2 -
TGCGCCAGCAGCCAAGTCGCTACCTCCTACAATGAGCAGTTCTTC CASSQVATSYNEQFF 15 TRBJ2-1 - TRBV4-1 -
TGTGCCAGTAGTGACAGACAGACAAAATCACAAAGTCGGGCCAACGTCCTGACTTTC CASSDRQTKSQSRANVLTF 19 TRBJ2-6 - TRBV19 few
TGTGCCAGTACCACCTCGGGACAGGGGGGCAATCAGCCCCAGCATTTT CASTTSGQGGNQPQHF 16 TRBJ1-5 TRBD1 TRBV19 -
TGTGCCAGCAGTTTATTCGGACAGGTCGGGGGAAAACTGTTTTTT CASSLFGQVGGKLFF 15 TRBJ1-4 TRBD1 TRBV27 once
TGTGCCAGTAAGAGGGACAGGGCCACCGGGGAGCTGTTTTTT CASKRDRATGELFF 14 TRBJ2-2 TRBD1 TRBV19 few
TGTGCCAGTAGCCTACCGTCGGGGGAGCAGTTCTTC CASSLPSGEQFF 12 TRBJ2-1 - TRBV19 -
TGTGCCAGCACCGCGGCTAGCGGCGGCTTGGGCGTAGAGACCCAGTACTTC CASTAASGGLGVETQYF 17 TRBJ2-5 TRBD2 TRBV7-9 -
TGTGCCAGCAGTTGGGGACTAGCGGGACACCGGGGTACAGATACGCAGTATTTT CASSWGLAGHRGTDTQYF 18 TRBJ2-3 TRBD2 TRBV27 -
TGTGCCAGCAGGGTCGGGACAGGGGGGAATGGCTACACCTTC CASRVGTGGNGYTF 14 TRBJ1-2 TRBD1 TRBV27 -
TGTGCCAGCAGCGTCGGAACAGGGGTGGAGGGCCAGCCCCAGCATTTT CASSVGTGVEGQPQHF 16 TRBJ1-5 TRBD1 TRBV9 -
TGTGCCAGCAGCGTGGCTAGCGGGACATTCTACAATGAGCAGTTCTTC CASSVASGTFYNEQFF 16 TRBJ2-1 TRBD2 TRBV9 -
TGTGCCAGCTCACCTGCGACAGGGGGCAATGGCTACACCTTC CASSPATGGNGYTF 14 TRBJ1-2 TRBD1 TRBV18 -
TGTGCCAGCAGCCTGACAGTCACCGGGGAGCTGTTTTTT CASSLTVTGELFF 13 TRBJ2-2 - TRBV14 -
TGTGCCAGCAGCGCGCTAGCGGGGGGTACAGATACGCAGTATTTT CASSALAGGTDTQYF 15 TRBJ2-3 TRBD2 TRBV9 -
TGTGCCAGTAGTAGTCCCGGGACTTCACACTACGAGCAGTACTTC CASSSPGTSHYEQYF 15 TRBJ2-7 - TRBV19 -
TGTGCCAGCAGTTTGCTAGCGAGCCACAATGAGCAGTTCTTC CASSLLASHNEQFF 14 TRBJ2-1 - TRBV2 -
TGTGCTAGTGGTCGGGGATCTAACTATGGCTACACCTTC CASGRGSNYGYTF 13 TRBJ1-2 - TRBV12-5 -
TGTGCCAGCAGTTCCGACAGGGGTAGGGGATTCTATGGCTACACCTTC CASSSDRGRGFYGYTF 16 TRBJ1-2 TRBD1 TRBV7-9 -
TGCGCCAGCAGCCAAAATGCGGGCCCGCGCGAGCAGTACTTC CASSQNAGPREQYF 14 TRBJ2-7 - TRBV4-3 -
TGTGCCAGCGGGGGGGGACAGGCAAATAACTACGAGCAGTACTTC CASGGGQANNYEQYF 15 TRBJ2-7 - TRBV18 -
TGCGCCAGCAGCTTGGGAGGGCGGGGGGGCACCGATGAGCAGTTCTTC CASSLGGRGGTDEQFF 16 TRBJ2-1 TRBD2 TRBV5-1 -
TGCGCCAGCAGCCAAGAGGGGGACATCTATACGCAGTATTTT CASSQEGDIYTQYF 14 TRBJ2-3 - TRBV4-1 -
TGTGCCAGCAGTGGCGCTAGCGGGCAAAATGAGCAGTTCTTC CASSGASGQNEQFF 14 TRBJ2-1 TRBD2 TRBV2 -